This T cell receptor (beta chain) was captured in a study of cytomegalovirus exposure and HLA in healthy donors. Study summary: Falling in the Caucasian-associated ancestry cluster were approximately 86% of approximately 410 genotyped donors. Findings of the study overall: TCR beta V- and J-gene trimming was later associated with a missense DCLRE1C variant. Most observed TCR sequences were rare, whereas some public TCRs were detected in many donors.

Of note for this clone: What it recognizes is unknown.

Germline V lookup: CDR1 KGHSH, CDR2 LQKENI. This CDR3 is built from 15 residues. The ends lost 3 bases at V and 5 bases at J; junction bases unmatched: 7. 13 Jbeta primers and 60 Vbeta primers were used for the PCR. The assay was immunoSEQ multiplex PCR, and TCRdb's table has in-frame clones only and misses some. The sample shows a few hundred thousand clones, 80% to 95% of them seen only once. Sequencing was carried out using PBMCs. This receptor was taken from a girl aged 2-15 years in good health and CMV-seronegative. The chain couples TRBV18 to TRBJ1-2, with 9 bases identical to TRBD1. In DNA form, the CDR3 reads TGTGCCAGCTCACCCGGGACAGGGCCTTCATATGGCTACACCTTC. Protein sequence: CASSPGTGPSYGYTF.